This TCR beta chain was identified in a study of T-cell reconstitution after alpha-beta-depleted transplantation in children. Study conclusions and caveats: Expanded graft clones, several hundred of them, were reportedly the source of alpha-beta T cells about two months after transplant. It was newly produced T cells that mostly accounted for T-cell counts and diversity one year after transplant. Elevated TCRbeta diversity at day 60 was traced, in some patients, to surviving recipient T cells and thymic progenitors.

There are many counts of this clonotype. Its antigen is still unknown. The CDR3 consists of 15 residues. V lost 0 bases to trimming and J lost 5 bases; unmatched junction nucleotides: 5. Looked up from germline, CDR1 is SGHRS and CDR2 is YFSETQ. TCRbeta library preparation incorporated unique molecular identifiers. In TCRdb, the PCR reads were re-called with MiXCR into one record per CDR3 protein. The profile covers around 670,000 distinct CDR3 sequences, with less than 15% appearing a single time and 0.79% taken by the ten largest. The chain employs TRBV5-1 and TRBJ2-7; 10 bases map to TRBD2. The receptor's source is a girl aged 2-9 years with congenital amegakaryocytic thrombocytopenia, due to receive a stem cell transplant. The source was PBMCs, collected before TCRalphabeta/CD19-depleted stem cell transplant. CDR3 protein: CASSLDLAGVDEQYF. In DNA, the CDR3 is TGCGCCAGCAGCTTGGATCTAGCGGGAGTCGACGAGCAGTACTTC.